The 10 T cell receptor beta chains below were found in one sample sequenced in a study of control samples from healthy donors and cancer patients. Libraries were prepared by immunoSEQ multiplex PCR; TCRdb keeps only in-frame clonotypes and omits some of them. Among about 92,000 clones listed, around 80% were seen once. Sample: blood. All receptors come from a woman aged 55 to 70 in good health.

This clone has only a few counts. The J gene is TRBJ1-4, the V gene TRBV29-1; D gene ambiguous. CDR1 SQVTM and CDR2 ANQGSEA come from the germline V gene. V lost 4 bases and J 4 bases, leaving 10 bases between the germline ends. The CDR3 loop spans 13 amino acids. CDR3 sequence reads: CSVAVQLNEKLFF. The CDR3 DNA reads TGCAGCGTTGCTGTGCAGCTTAATGAAAAACTGTTTTTT.

This clone was seen a single time. The chain employs TRBV10-3 and TRBJ1-1; 8 bases line up with TRBD1. Looked up from germline, CDR1 is ENHRY and CDR2 is SYGVKD. This CDR3 comprises 14 residues. V shed 6 bases and J 1 base; nucleotides not matched to a gene: 4. CDR3 nucleotides: TGTGCCATCAGGGACAGGGACCAGAACACTGAAGCTTTCTTT. Protein product: CAIRDRDQNTEAFF.

The V gene is TRBV3-1 (or the pseudogene TRBV3-2), the J gene TRBJ1-4; possible D gene TRBD1, 5 bases. V was trimmed by 5 bases and J by 6 bases, leaving 7 bases between them. Germline V lookup: CDR1 LGHDT, CDR2 YNNKEL (reference sequence). The CDR3 has 12 residues. CDR3 coding DNA: TGTGCCAGCAGCGGGACGGATGAAAAACTGTTTTTT. Its translation: CASSGTDEKLFF.

This sequence joins TRBV14 and TRBJ1-1; a weak D match, TRBD1 (6 bases). Trimming took 5 bases from V and 4 from J, leaving 14 bases between them. CDR3 length: 14 residues. Germline V gene data show CDR1 as SGHDN and CDR2 as FVKESK. The CDR3 DNA sequence: TGTGCCAGCAGCGTGAGGGGGGAGGGCACTGAAGCTTTCTTT. Translating gives CASSVRGEGTEAFF.

This CDR3 reads CASSAYSGANVLTF. CDR3 bases: TGTGCCAGCAGCGCCTACTCTGGGGCCAACGTCCTGACTTTC. The chain combines TRBV11-2 with TRBJ2-6; no definite D call. Germline-derived CDR1 and CDR2 are SGHAT and FQNNGV. V shed 5 bases and J shed 0 bases, with 5 bases lying between them. This CDR3 is built from 14 residues. Combining the CDR3 with reference TRBV11-2 and TRBJ2-6 gives the whole variable domain EAGVAQSPRYKIIEKRQSVAFWCNPISGHATLYWYQQILGQGPKLLIQFQNNGVVDDSQLPKDRFSAERLKGVDSTLKIQPAKLEDSAVYLCASSAYSGANVLTFGAGSRLTVL.

This clone was picked up one time. The chain uses TRBV5-1 and TRBJ1-3; unclear D gene. Germline CDR1 is SGHRS and CDR2 is YFSETQ. With 4 bases removed from V and 1 base from J, the gap between germline ends came to 12 bases. This CDR3 spans 15 amino acids. The DNA for the CDR3 is TGCGCCAGCAGCCAAAGTGGGCAGTCTGGAAACACCATATATTTT. This sequence encodes CASSQSGQSGNTIYF.

The chain recombines TRBV2 with TRBJ2-7; 11 bases fit TRBD2. Germline CDR1 reads SNHLY; CDR2 reads FYNNEI. The CDR3 runs to 14 residues. The V and J ends lost 8 bases and 2 bases, in that order; junction bases with no gene match: 5. CDR3 nucleotides: TGTGCCAGCCTAGCGGGAGGCAACGCCTACGAGCAGTACTTC. Its protein is CASLAGGNAYEQYF.

The chain uses TRBV5-4 and TRBJ2-7, with 10 bases that match TRBD2. The germline V gene has CDR1 SGHNT and CDR2 YYREEE (reference sequence). The CDR3 spans 17 residues. The V gene end was trimmed by 0 bases and the J gene end by 4 bases; junction bases not matched to a gene: 10. The CDR3 coding sequence is TGTGCCAGCAGCTTGGTATCTCTAGCGGGAGTAGAATACGAGCAGTACTTC. Amino acid sequence: CASSLVSLAGVEYEQYF.

The CDR3 protein is CASSLYSGLAGSSYNEQFF. CDR3 coding DNA: TGTGCCAGCAGTTTATACTCGGGACTAGCGGGGAGCTCCTACAATGAGCAGTTCTTC. The gene calls are TRBV27 and TRBJ2-1, with 13 bases aligning to TRBD2. Germline CDR1 MNHEY, CDR2 SMNVEV (reference sequence). Losses at the gene ends were 1 base for V and 0 bases for J; bases not matched to a gene: 6. There are 19 residues in the CDR3.

The rearrangement uses TRBV28 and TRBJ1-1, with unresolved D. The germline V gene encodes CDR1 MDHEN and CDR2 SYDVKM. Deletions cut 3 bases from V and 4 bases from J, with 15 bases between. This CDR3 is built from 15 residues. The CDR3 nucleotides read TGTGCCAGCAGTTTGTGGTCCCAATCCAGCACTGAAGCTTTCTTT. It specifies CASSLWSQSSTEAFF.